Presented here are 9 T cell receptor beta chains from one specimen sequenced in a study of cytomegalovirus exposure and HLA in healthy donors. Researchers ran the PCR with 60 Vbeta and 13 Jbeta primers. The protocol was immunoSEQ multiplex PCR, while the TCRdb copy is restricted to in-frame clones and leaves out a portion. The table includes tens of thousands of clones, roughly 73% detected once. The specimen was PBMCs. Source of these receptors: a middle-aged woman in good health and CMV-seronegative.

In its sample, this clone was seen once. The chain recombines TRBV7-3 with TRBJ1-6; D remains unclear. Deletions cut 1 base from V and 9 bases from J, with 10 bases between. The CDR3 has 14 residues. Germline V lookup: CDR1 SGHTA, CDR2 FQGTGA. The CDR3 loop reads CASSLRRAGSPLHF. Written as DNA, the CDR3 is TGTGCCAGCAGCTTAAGACGGGCGGGTTCACCCCTCCACTTT.

The gene calls are TRBV6-1 and TRBJ2-3, with a weak D call TRBD1 (6 bases). The CDR3 length is 13 residues. Per the germline V gene, CDR1 is MNHNS and CDR2 is SASEGT. Trimming removed 6 bases at V and 6 bases at J, with 13 bases between. The CDR3 DNA is TGTGCCAGCAGAACACAGGGTTTTGATACGCAGTATTTT. It yields the protein CASRTQGFDTQYF.

This clone has just one count. The gene calls are TRBV2 and TRBJ1-6; D perhaps matches TRBD1 (5 bases). Trimming removed 11 bases from V and 8 bases from J, with 16 bases in between. Per the germline V gene, CDR1 is SNHLY and CDR2 is FYNNEI. CDR3 length equals 13 residues. Written as DNA, the CDR3 is TGTGCCGGGGGGGACGGGTTCTATTCACCCCTCCACTTT. Amino acid sequence: CAGGDGFYSPLHF.

A note on this clone: The germline gene is not matched at one end of the junction; a read error may be the cause. The rearrangement links TRBV28 to TRBJ1-5; 7 bases match TRBD1. Germline V CDR1 and CDR2: MDHEN, SYDVKM. The CDR3 loop spans 16 amino acids. CDR3 DNA sequence: TGTGCCAGCAGTCCCCTGACAGGGAGGAAGGGTCAGCCCCAGAATTTT. Translation gives CASSPLTGRKGQPQNF.

This rearrangement joins TRBV30 to TRBJ1-3; D gene unclear. CDR3 length: 14 amino acids. V was clipped by 2 bases and J by 2 bases, with 10 bases between them. In germline, CDR1 is GTSNPN, CDR2 SVGIG (reference sequence). The CDR3 nucleotides are TGTGCCTGGAGTCGACTGGCTGCTGGAAACACCATATATTTT. Protein: CAWSRLAAGNTIYF.

The sample holds a few counts of this clone. V is TRBV7-9 and J is TRBJ1-2; D unclear. V lost 5 bases and J lost 5, with 6 bases in between. The CDR3 has 11 amino acids. The germline CDR1 and CDR2 sequences are SEHNR and FQNEAQ (reference sequence). CDR3 amino acids: CASSPQYGYTF. CDR3 in DNA: TGTGCCAGCAGCCCGCAGTATGGCTACACCTTC.

The gene calls are TRBV7-2 and TRBJ1-5, with a possible D match to TRBD1 (6 bases). Trimming took 6 bases from V and 7 from J, leaving 19 bases between them. The CDR3 extends over 15 amino acids. In germline, CDR1 is SGHTA, CDR2 FQGNSA. The CDR3 DNA reads TGTGCCAGCAGTTATGGGGGGGGGCCGGGCCAGCCCCAGCATTTT. Translating it yields CASSYGGGPGQPQHF.

The table lists this clone with a few counts. CDR3 sequence (DNA): TGTGCCAGCATTAAGGAGGGGCGGGGGGAAGCTTTCTTT. It yields the protein CASIKEGRGEAFF. The rearrangement links TRBV6-1 to TRBJ1-1; possibly TRBD1 for D (5 bases). V was cut by 7 bases and J by 8 bases, with 17 bases left in between. The CDR3 extends over 13 amino acids. Germline CDR1 and CDR2: MNHNS and SASEGT.

V is TRBV7-2 and J is TRBJ2-5, with 8 bases aligning to TRBD2. Per the germline V gene, CDR1 is SGHTA and CDR2 is FQGNSA. This CDR3 contains 14 residues. Trimming took 6 bases from V and 5 from J; bases not matched to a gene: 8. The CDR3 is CASRLRGGGETQYF. DNA of the CDR3: TGTGCCAGCAGGCTACGGGGGGGCGGGGAGACCCAGTACTTC. The whole variable domain, filled in from reference TRBV7-2 and TRBJ2-5, reads GAGVSQSPSNKVTEKGKDVELRCDPISGHTALYWYRQSLGQGLEFLIYFQGNSAPDKSGLPSDRFSAERTGGSVSTLTIQRTQQEDSAVYLCASRLRGGGETQYFGPGTRLLVL.